The clone carrying this T cell receptor (beta chain) was picked up one time. Trimming removed 6 bases at V and 7 bases at J, with 19 bases between. The CDR3 is 15 residues long. CDR1 is SGHRS, CDR2 YFSETQ, per germline. In the original processing: Using reference gene primer amplification, nucleated cell counts were estimated. Libraries were prepared by immunoSEQ multiplex PCR; TCRdb keeps only in-frame clonotypes and omits some of them. V and J calls and clone size are as listed in that table; D and trimming were resolved from the DNA. The table shows about 22,000 clones, with roughly 88% occurring only once. This specimen comes from a study of blood T cell repertoires in COVID-19. For the study at large: Donors in the United States, Italy and Spain gave samples during acute or convalescent COVID-19. Nucleic acid was either cDNA or gDNA, and it came from T cells, B-cell-depleted T cells, or PBMCs.

The chain recombines TRBV5-1 with TRBJ2-2; D might be TRBD1 (6 bases). This TCR was recovered from a man between 65 and 85 years old with acute or convalescent COVID-19. Sequenced: peripheral blood. The CDR3 reads CASNLGTPAGGELFF. The CDR3 nucleotides read TGCGCCAGCAACCTCGGGACACCCGCTGGCGGGGAGCTGTTTTTT.